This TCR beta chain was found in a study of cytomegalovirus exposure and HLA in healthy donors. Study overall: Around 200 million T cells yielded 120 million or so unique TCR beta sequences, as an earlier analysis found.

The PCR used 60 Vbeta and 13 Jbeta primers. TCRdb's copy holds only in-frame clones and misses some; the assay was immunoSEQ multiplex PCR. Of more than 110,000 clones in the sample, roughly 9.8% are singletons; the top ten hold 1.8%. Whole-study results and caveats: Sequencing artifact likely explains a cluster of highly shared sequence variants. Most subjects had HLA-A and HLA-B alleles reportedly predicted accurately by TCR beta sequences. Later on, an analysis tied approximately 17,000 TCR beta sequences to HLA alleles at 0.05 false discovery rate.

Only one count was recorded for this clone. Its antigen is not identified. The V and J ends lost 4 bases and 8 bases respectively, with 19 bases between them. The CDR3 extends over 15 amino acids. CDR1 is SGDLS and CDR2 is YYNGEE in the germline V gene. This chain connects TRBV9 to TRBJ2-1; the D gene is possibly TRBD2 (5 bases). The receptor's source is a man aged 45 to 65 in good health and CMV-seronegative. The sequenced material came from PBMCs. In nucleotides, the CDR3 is TGTGCCAGCAGCCCAACGGGTGGCACTAGGGATGAGCAGTTCTTC. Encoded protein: CASSPTGGTRDEQFF.